This TCR beta chain emerged from a study of metastatic and nonmetastatic thyroid tumors. This clone showed up many times. Every patient was untreated before thyroid surgery. With V trimmed by 4 bases and J by 4 bases, 12 bases remained unmatched. There are 17 residues in the CDR3. Germline lookup yields CDR1 LGHDT and CDR2 YNNKEL (reference sequence). MiXCR was used by TCRdb to re-call the PCR reads. The table lists around 18,000 clones, less than 40% of them singletons. The sample was tumor tissue. The chain employs TRBV3-1 and TRBJ2-1, with TRBD2 matching 8 bases. The clonotype was recovered from a female donor with papillary thyroid cancer or a benign thyroid nodule (not recorded which). Some clones in this sample may be carry-over from other donors' samples. The DNA of the CDR3 is TGTGCCAGCAGCCCAGTACAACTAGCGGAGAGGTACAATGAGCAGTTCTTC. Translation: CASSPVQLAERYNEQFF.